This T cell receptor beta chain was found in a study of T-cell memory formation after mild COVID-19. TCRdb passed the 5' RACE reads through MiXCR, listing each CDR3 protein once. The sample contains some 150,000 distinct CDR3 sequences, around 21% of which appear only once. Germline V gene sequence: CDR1 SGHTA, CDR2 FQGNSA. The CDR3 spans 13 residues. The trim removed 5 bases at V and 8 bases at J, leaving 5 bases unmatched. The receptor was derived from an adult woman who had mild COVID-19 (a few samples of this study predate the infection). Cell type and time point are not known. This chain connects TRBV7-2 to TRBJ1-5; 8 bases are shared with TRBD1. Sequenced sample: PBMCs or a T cell subset sorted from them (not recorded which). The CDR3 spells CASSPDRGEPQHF. Written as DNA, the CDR3 is TGTGCCAGCAGCCCTGACAGGGGTGAGCCCCAGCATTTT. Looking up the rest from reference TRBV7-2 and TRBJ1-5 gives the full variable domain: GAGVSQSPSNKVTEKGKDVELRCDPISGHTALYWYRQSLGQGLEFLIYFQGNSAPDKSGLPSDRFSAERTGGSVSTLTIQRTQQEDSAVYLCASSPDRGEPQHFGDGTRLSIL.